The rows below give T cell receptor beta chains drawn from one sample of a study of T-cell reconstitution after alpha-beta-depleted transplantation in children. TCRdb passed the PCR reads through MiXCR, listing each CDR3 protein once. Of some 840,000 distinct CDR3 sequences listed, around 15% are singletons. This sample comprised PBMCs, mostly from graft donor cells, obtained 360 days after TCRalphabeta/CD19-depleted stem cell transplant. All receptors come from a male patient younger than 18 who had a stem cell transplant for acute lymphoblastic leukemia, so the T cells may come from the graft donor. The CDR3 runs from the conserved cysteine through the conserved F or W. Fields, in order: J gene, V gene, CDR3 length, D gene, clone size, CDR3 protein, CDR3 DNA. A D gene is named only where the DNA matches it firmly. For some rows the clone size is stated as once, few or many, or as a class when expanded; others skip it.

J gene: TRBJ2-3; V gene: TRBV12-3/TRBV12-4; CDR3 length: 13; D gene: TRBD2; clone size: few; CDR3 protein: CASGGRSTDTQYF; CDR3 DNA: TGTGCCAGCGGCGGGAGGAGCACAGATACGCAGTATTTT
J gene: TRBJ1-2; V gene: TRBV5-6; CDR3 length: 14; D gene: TRBD1; clone size: many; CDR3 protein: CASSLYRGGYGYTF; CDR3 DNA: TGTGCCAGCAGCTTATACAGGGGAGGGTATGGCTACACCTTC
J gene: TRBJ2-1; V gene: TRBV7-2; CDR3 length: 15; D gene: .; clone size: .; CDR3 protein: CASSPGGPAGYEQFF; CDR3 DNA: TGTGCCAGCAGCCCCGGAGGCCCAGCGGGCTATGAGCAGTTCTTC
J gene: TRBJ2-1; V gene: TRBV9; CDR3 length: 11; D gene: .; clone size: many; CDR3 protein: CASSVEGEQFF; CDR3 DNA: TGTGCCAGCAGCGTAGAGGGGGAGCAGTTCTTC
J gene: TRBJ2-7; V gene: TRBV7-2; CDR3 length: 15; D gene: TRBD2; clone size: few; CDR3 protein: CASSFLTSGYYEQYF; CDR3 DNA: TGTGCCAGCAGCTTCCTGACTAGCGGGTACTACGAGCAGTACTTC
J gene: TRBJ2-1; V gene: TRBV24-1; CDR3 length: 13; D gene: .; clone size: few; CDR3 protein: CATSDSGGNEQFF; CDR3 DNA: TGTGCCACCAGTGATAGTGGGGGGAATGAGCAGTTCTTC
J gene: TRBJ2-1; V gene: TRBV12-3/TRBV12-4; CDR3 length: 15; D gene: .; clone size: few; CDR3 protein: CASSPPGLLNNEQFF; CDR3 DNA: TGTGCCAGCAGTCCGCCGGGACTTCTGAACAATGAGCAGTTCTTC
J gene: TRBJ2-7; V gene: TRBV4-1; CDR3 length: 17; D gene: TRBD1; clone size: few; CDR3 protein: CASSHALPGQGEREQYF; CDR3 DNA: TGCGCCAGCAGCCATGCTCTCCCGGGACAGGGGGAAAGAGAGCAGTACTTC
J gene: TRBJ2-1; V gene: TRBV11-2; CDR3 length: 17; D gene: TRBD2; clone size: .; CDR3 protein: CASSPLSGAPSYNEQFF; CDR3 DNA: TGTGCCAGCAGCCCCCTTAGCGGGGCCCCCTCCTACAATGAGCAGTTCTTC
J gene: TRBJ2-1; V gene: TRBV24-1; CDR3 length: 16; D gene: TRBD2; clone size: .; CDR3 protein: CATSWIREGGHNEQFF; CDR3 DNA: TGTGCCACCAGTTGGATACGGGAGGGGGGGCACAATGAGCAGTTCTTC
J gene: TRBJ2-7; V gene: TRBV20-1; CDR3 length: 14; D gene: .; clone size: few; CDR3 protein: CSARDQRGYYEQYF; CDR3 DNA: TGCAGTGCTAGAGACCAGAGGGGTTACTACGAGCAGTACTTC
J gene: TRBJ2-7; V gene: TRBV7-9; CDR3 length: 16; D gene: TRBD2; clone size: .; CDR3 protein: CASSLGWTSGGHEQYF; CDR3 DNA: TGTGCCAGCAGCCTCGGCTGGACTAGCGGGGGACACGAGCAGTACTTC
J gene: TRBJ2-7; V gene: TRBV20-1; CDR3 length: 17; D gene: .; clone size: .; CDR3 protein: CCARDRTPLISSYEQYF; CDR3 DNA: TGCTGTGCTAGAGATCGTACCCCATTGATAAGCTCCTACGAGCAGTACTTC
J gene: TRBJ1-1; V gene: TRBV11-2; CDR3 length: 15; D gene: .; clone size: few; CDR3 protein: CASSLGHRVDTEAFF; CDR3 DNA: TGTGCCAGCAGCTTAGGCCACAGGGTTGACACTGAAGCTTTCTTT
J gene: TRBJ1-1; V gene: TRBV19; CDR3 length: 14; D gene: .; clone size: few; CDR3 protein: CASSIALRNTEAFF; CDR3 DNA: TGTGCCAGTAGTATAGCACTTCGGAACACTGAAGCTTTCTTT
J gene: TRBJ2-5; V gene: TRBV5-1; CDR3 length: 16; D gene: TRBD2; clone size: .; CDR3 protein: CASSLPLTSNQETQYF; CDR3 DNA: TGCGCCAGCAGCTTACCGTTGACTAGCAACCAAGAGACCCAGTACTTC
J gene: TRBJ2-5; V gene: TRBV28; CDR3 length: 18; D gene: TRBD2; clone size: few; CDR3 protein: CASSLRWLASGRQETQYF; CDR3 DNA: TGTGCCAGCAGTTTACGTTGGTTGGCTAGCGGGAGACAAGAGACCCAGTACTTC
J gene: TRBJ2-5; V gene: TRBV5-1; CDR3 length: 14; D gene: .; clone size: .; CDR3 protein: CASSGGAMVETQYF; CDR3 DNA: TGCGCCAGCAGCGGCGGAGCGATGGTAGAGACCCAGTACTTC
J gene: TRBJ2-6; V gene: TRBV5-1; CDR3 length: 18; D gene: TRBD1; clone size: .; CDR3 protein: CASSLGQQGAAGANVLTF; CDR3 DNA: TGCGCCAGCAGCTTAGGACAACAGGGGGCCGCTGGGGCCAACGTCCTGACTTTC
J gene: TRBJ2-7; V gene: TRBV20-1; CDR3 length: 15; D gene: TRBD2; clone size: .; CDR3 protein: CSARDEGLAAYEQYF; CDR3 DNA: TGCAGTGCTAGAGATGAAGGACTAGCGGCCTACGAGCAGTACTTC
J gene: TRBJ2-1; V gene: TRBV25-1; CDR3 length: 19; D gene: TRBD2; clone size: .; CDR3 protein: CASSAPGEGWGEPYNEQFF; CDR3 DNA: TGTGCCAGCAGTGCCCCCGGGGAGGGATGGGGGGAACCCTACAATGAGCAGTTCTTC